These T cell receptor beta chains were read from a single sample in a study of blood T cell repertoires in COVID-19. Data came from immunoSEQ multiplex PCR; TCRdb stores just in-frame clones and leaves some out. The sample contains 130,000 to 150,000 clones, roughly 76% of which appear only once. The sequencing input was peripheral blood. Every receptor here comes from a human donor with acute or convalescent COVID-19. The donor label of this sample is uncertain. CDR3s leave out the opening cysteine and the closing phenylalanine or tryptophan. The D gene is left open where the match is weak.

j_call,d_call,v_call,cdr3_aa
TRBJ1-3,NA,TRBV6-6,ASSYSRQGKNTIY
TRBJ1-2,TRBD1,TRBV2,ASSKRGTGGAEGYT
TRBJ2-2,TRBD2,TRBV4-1,ASSRKGGTSGGTGELF
TRBJ1-1,TRBD1,TRBV10-3,ATLLGQDTEAF
TRBJ1-1,TRBD1,TRBV28,ASSPTTGGLGTTEAF
TRBJ1-5,NA,TRBV7-9,ASSSRENWNQPQH
TRBJ2-5,TRBD2,TRBV11-3,ASSSRTSGGEETQY
TRBJ2-3,TRBD1,TRBV11-2,AISGTGPADTQY
TRBJ1-2,NA,TRBV6-1,ASSEGGGRNYGYT
TRBJ2-3,NA,TRBV27,ASSPTPAGTDTQY
TRBJ2-1,NA,TRBV6-6,ASSLIFNEQF
TRBJ2-2,NA,TRBV7-2,ASSKTGLNTGELF
TRBJ1-4,NA,TRBV19,ASSIGATNEKLF
TRBJ1-6,NA,TRBV5-1,ASSLGGNNSPLH
TRBJ1-2,NA,TRBV11-3,AREVRGGYGYT
TRBJ2-3,TRBD1,TRBV10-3,AISTVPGQGQADTQY
TRBJ2-5,NA,TRBV2,ASSTLGETQY
TRBJ2-3,TRBD2,TRBV10-2,ASTTSGGRGTDTQY
TRBJ1-5,TRBD1,TRBV19,ASSILGTEANQPQH
TRBJ1-6,NA,TRBV5-5,ASSLGTGNSPLH
TRBJ2-4,TRBD2,TRBV6-5,ASSPRGGAKNIQY
TRBJ1-5,NA,TRBV18,ASSPNREAQPQH
TRBJ1-5,NA,TRBV19,ASSTTPAGNQPQH
TRBJ2-5,NA,TRBV14,ASRRSGGRETQY
TRBJ2-5,NA,TRBV6-1,ASSEFGGAETQY
TRBJ1-2,NA,TRBV24-1,AIGGGPNYGYT
TRBJ2-6,NA,TRBV5-6,ASSLGPGGANVLT
TRBJ2-2,TRBD1,TRBV7-7,ASSLGPQGAGGELF
TRBJ2-1,TRBD1,TRBV7-2,ASSVDRGRYTYNEQF